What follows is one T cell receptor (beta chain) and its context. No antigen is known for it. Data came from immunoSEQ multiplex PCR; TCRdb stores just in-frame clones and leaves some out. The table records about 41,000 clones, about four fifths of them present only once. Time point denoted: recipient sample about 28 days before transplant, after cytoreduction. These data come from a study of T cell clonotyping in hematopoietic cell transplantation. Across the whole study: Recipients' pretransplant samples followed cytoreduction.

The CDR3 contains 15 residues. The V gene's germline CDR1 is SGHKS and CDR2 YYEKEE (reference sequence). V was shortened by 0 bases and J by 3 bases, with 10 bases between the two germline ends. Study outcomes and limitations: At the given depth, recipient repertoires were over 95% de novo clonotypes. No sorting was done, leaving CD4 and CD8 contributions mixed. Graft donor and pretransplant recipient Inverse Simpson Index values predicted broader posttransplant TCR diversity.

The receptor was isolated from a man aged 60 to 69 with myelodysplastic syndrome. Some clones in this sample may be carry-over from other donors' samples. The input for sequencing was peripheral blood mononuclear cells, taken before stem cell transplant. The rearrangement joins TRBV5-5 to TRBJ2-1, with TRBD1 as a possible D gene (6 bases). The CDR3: CASSLGGGNYNEQFF. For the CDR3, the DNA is TGTGCCAGCAGCTTGGGAGGGGGAAACTACAATGAGCAGTTCTTC.